This entry is about one TCR beta chain. Its specific antigen is unknown. No clone much larger than this one lies a single base away; base qualities are absent. These data are taken from a study of identical twins (TCRdb year 2016). General notes on the study: TCR alpha and beta repertoires from monozygotic twins, unrelated adults of various ages and cord blood were deep-sequenced to test whether fetal clonotypes persist. Replicate twin experiments were performed at different times using different library preparation protocols to rule out contamination. The paper's findings and limits, for the study overall: Abundant cord blood beta clonotypes carried fewer insertions; young adult naive repertoires showed a weaker similar trend, while memory repertoires showed none. A weaker excess of twin sharing was found in beta out-of-frame sequences because the signal-to-noise ratio was lowered by fewer shared sequences. Because the same donors could not be followed over many years, the conclusions relied on cross-sectional statistical analysis. Zero-insertion analyses could be partly confounded by invariant T cells such as MAIT and iNKT, although diverse VJ usage argued against such confounding for most clonotypes. Recombination models systematically underestimated out-of-frame TCR alpha sharing in monozygotic twins but agreed with sharing between unrelated individuals. Compared with coincidental sharing between unrelated individuals, out-of-frame TCR alpha sequences shared between twins showed an excess of sequences with low generation probability.

Taken from cysteine to phenylalanine, the CDR3 has 15 residues. Kept here is only the CDR3 DNA, which spans 45 bases and is read in frame from base 1. V is shortened by 3 bases, J by 7 bases, and the region joining them spans 17 bases. Sequences KGHSH (CDR1) and LQKENI (CDR2) are obtained from the germline V gene. Only healthy Caucasian donors were included. Library preparation was by 5' RACE. The run used an Illumina HiSeq 2000. A universal primer binding site was introduced by template switching, and a unique molecular identifier was present in the final cDNA, enabling accurate counting of TCR cDNA molecules. Specific primers in the conserved constant-segment region were used to synthesize first-strand cDNA for TCR alpha and beta chains. To control for contamination, every cDNA library was double barcoded, receiving both a SMART-Mk sample barcode and Illumina barcodes. TruSeq adapter sequences along with Illumina sample barcodes were introduced in two successive PCR steps. TCR alpha and beta cDNA libraries were sequenced on the Illumina HiSeq platform with custom primers. In the authors' own workflow: Raw reads were processed with MiGEC to extract unique molecular identifiers, and MiXCR was used to determine CDR3 positions. For each individual, recombination models were inferred using an EM algorithm with the repgenHMM and IGoR tools. Shared clonotype analysis was performed with the tcR package in R, normalizing sharing by the product of cloneset sizes. Out-of-frame nonproductive sequences were analyzed to study raw recombination free of thymic and clonal selection effects. TCRdb reworked the public reads: Q25 trimming with fastp, MiXCR clone assembly, productive beta chains retained. Every entry covers one CDR3 protein and lists the most common genes and DNA from its rows. The V and J calls follow TCRdb's processing rather than the paper's. Across this sample there are roughly 1,500,000 distinct CDR3 sequences, with more than 30% seen only once. The top ten constitute 0.25% to 0.3% of the sample.

The receptor chain draws on TRBV18 and TRBJ2-3; the D gene is perhaps TRBD2, from 6 matching bases. This clonotype was obtained from a newborn girl in good health. Sequencing was done on a sample of cord blood. Here the CDR3 is given as CASSPAVNGRNTQYF. The sequence in DNA is TGTGCCAGCTCACCGGCAGTAAACGGGAGAAATACGCAGTATTTT.